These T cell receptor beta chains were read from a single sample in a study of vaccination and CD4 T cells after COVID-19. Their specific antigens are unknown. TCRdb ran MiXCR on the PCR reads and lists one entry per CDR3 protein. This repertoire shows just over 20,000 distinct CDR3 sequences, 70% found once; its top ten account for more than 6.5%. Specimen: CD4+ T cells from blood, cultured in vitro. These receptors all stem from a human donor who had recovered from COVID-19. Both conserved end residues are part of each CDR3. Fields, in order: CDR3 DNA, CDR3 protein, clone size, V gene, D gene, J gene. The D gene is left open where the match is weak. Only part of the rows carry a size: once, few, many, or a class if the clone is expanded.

TGTGCCAGCAGCTTAGGTGGGGGACTAAACACAGATACGCAGTATTTT CASSLGGGLNTDTQYF - TRBV7-9 TRBD2 TRBJ2-3
TGTGCCAGCAGTGGGCAGGGGACGGGACGCCAGCCCCAGCATTTT CASSGQGTGRQPQHF - TRBV28 - TRBJ1-5
TGTGCCACCAGTGATTGGAGGTCCGGTGGCTACACCTTC CATSDWRSGGYTF few TRBV24-1 - TRBJ1-2
TGTGCCAGTAGTATAGATCGGGGGGCATATCAGCCCCAGCATTTT CASSIDRGAYQPQHF - TRBV19 - TRBJ1-5
TGTGCCAGCAGTTCCCCGCAAGCGGAAGCTTTCTTT CASSSPQAEAFF - TRBV6-5 - TRBJ1-1
TGTGCCAGCGGGACCTTCTATGGCTACACCTTC CASGTFYGYTF - TRBV6-2/TRBV6-3 - TRBJ1-2
TGTGCCAGCAGTTTGCCCCACCTCAGGGGAAGCTCCTACGAGCAGTACTTC CASSLPHLRGSSYEQYF - TRBV28 - TRBJ2-7
TGCAGTGCTAGAGATCGGGCGAGACAGGAGACCCAGTACTTC CSARDRARQETQYF - TRBV20-1 - TRBJ2-5
TGCGCCAGCAGTGAAGGCGGGAATCAGCCCCAGCATTTT CASSEGGNQPQHF few TRBV10-1 - TRBJ1-5
TGTGCCAGCATCCCTAGCGGGATCAGCTCCTACAATGAGCAGTTCTTC CASIPSGISSYNEQFF - TRBV21-1 - TRBJ2-1
TGTGCCAGCAGTTCAGGGCCGCGGCAAACAGATACGCAGTATTTT CASSSGPRQTDTQYF - TRBV6-5 - TRBJ2-3
TGTGCCAGCAGCCCGACAGGGGAGAAGAATTCACCCCTCCACTTT CASSPTGEKNSPLHF - TRBV7-3 TRBD1 TRBJ1-6
TGTGCCAGCAGCTCCCAGGGCCGGGGGGGAGCCCAGCATTTT CASSSQGRGGAQHF - TRBV7-2 - TRBJ1-5
TGTGCCAGCAGCCTACAGGGGGCGCGGGGCACTGAAGCTTTCTTT CASSLQGARGTEAFF - TRBV7-2 TRBD1 TRBJ1-1